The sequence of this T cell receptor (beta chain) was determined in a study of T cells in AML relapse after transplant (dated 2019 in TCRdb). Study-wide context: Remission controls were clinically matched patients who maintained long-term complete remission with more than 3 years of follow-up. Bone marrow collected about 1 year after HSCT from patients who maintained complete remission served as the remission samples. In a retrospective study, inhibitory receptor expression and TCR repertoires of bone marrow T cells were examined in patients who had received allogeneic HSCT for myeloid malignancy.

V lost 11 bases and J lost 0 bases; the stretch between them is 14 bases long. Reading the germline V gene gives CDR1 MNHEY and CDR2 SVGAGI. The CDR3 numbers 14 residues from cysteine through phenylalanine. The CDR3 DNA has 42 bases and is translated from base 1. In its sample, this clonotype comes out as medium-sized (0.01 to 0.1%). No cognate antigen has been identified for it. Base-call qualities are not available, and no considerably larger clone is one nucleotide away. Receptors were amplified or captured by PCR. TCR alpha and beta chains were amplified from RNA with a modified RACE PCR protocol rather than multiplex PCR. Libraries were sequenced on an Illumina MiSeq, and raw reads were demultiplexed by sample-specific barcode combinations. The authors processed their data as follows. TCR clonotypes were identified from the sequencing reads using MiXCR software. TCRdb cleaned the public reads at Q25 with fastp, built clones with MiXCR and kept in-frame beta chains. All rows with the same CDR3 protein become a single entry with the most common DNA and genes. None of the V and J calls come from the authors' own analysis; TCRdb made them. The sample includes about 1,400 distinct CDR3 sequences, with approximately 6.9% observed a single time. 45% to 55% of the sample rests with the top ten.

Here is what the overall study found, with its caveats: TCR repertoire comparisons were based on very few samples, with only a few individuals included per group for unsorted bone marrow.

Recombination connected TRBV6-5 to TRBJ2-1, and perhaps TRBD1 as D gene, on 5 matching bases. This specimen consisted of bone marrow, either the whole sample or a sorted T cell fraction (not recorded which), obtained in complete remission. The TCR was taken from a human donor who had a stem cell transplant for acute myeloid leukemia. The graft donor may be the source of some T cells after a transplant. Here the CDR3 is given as CAAKGDSSYNEQFF. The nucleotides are TGTGCCGCCAAAGGGGATAGCTCCTACAATGAGCAGTTCTTC.